The present T cell receptor (beta chain) was sequenced within a study of radiotherapy plus CTLA-4 blockade in lung cancer. Notes on the study in general: After treatment with radiotherapy plus ipilimumab, TCR clones that came from the tumor expanded in blood.

Profiling relied on immunoSEQ multiplex PCR, and the TCRdb table lists in-frame clones only, not all of them. The table lists 120,000 or so clones, 90% of them singletons. Germline loops: CDR1 SGHDT, CDR2 YYEEEE. V was pared by 4 bases and J by 3 bases, with 4 bases of the junction left unmatched. This CDR3 region has 15 residues. This clone was observed once. Antigen specificity is unknown. This TCR was recovered from a human donor with non-small cell lung cancer that progressed on radiotherapy plus ipilimumab. This chain joins TRBV5-6 and TRBJ2-1, with TRBD1 matching 10 bases. Material: peripheral blood, obtained from a patient treated with radiotherapy plus ipilimumab. CDR3 in DNA: TGTGCCAGCAGCCGGGACAGGGGCGTCTACAATGAGCAGTTCTTC. It translates to CASSRDRGVYNEQFF. Full variable domain (outside the CDR3, taken from reference TRBV5-6 and TRBJ2-1): DAGVTQSPTHLIKTRGQQVTLRCSPKSGHDTVSWYQQALGQGPQFIFQYYEEEERQRGNFPDRFSGHQFPNYSSELNVNALLLGDSALYLCASSRDRGVYNEQFFGPGTRLTVL.